The source of this TCR beta chain is a study of Graves' ophthalmopathy and Graves' hyperthyroidism. Study findings and constraints: A majority of expanded thyroid clonotypes exceeding 0.001 frequency were likewise present in blood.

Hyperthyroidism is called stable when no ophthalmopathy develops within 18 months of follow-up. This clonotype was seen many times. Its antigen remains unknown. RNA transcripts were the template, and TCR beta CDR3 regions were amplified from them. The authors performed first-round RT-PCR with HTBI primers and then a second-round multiplex PCR. TCRdb processed the multiplex PCR reads anew with MiXCR; each CDR3 protein has one entry. The sample consists of hundreds of thousands of distinct CDR3 sequences, about 21% of them appearing once. CDR1 is DFQATT and CDR2 is SNEGSKA in the germline V gene (reference sequence). The CDR3 spans 15 residues. Trimming removed 1 base from V and 2 bases from J; junction bases left unmatched: 7.

This receptor was taken from a woman between 18 and 29 years old with stable Graves' hyperthyroidism. Sequenced input: peripheral blood. The chain joins TRBV20-1 to TRBJ2-7; 8 bases match TRBD2. CDR3 DNA: TGCAGTGCTAGAGGTAGTAGCGGGACTACCTACGAGCAGTACTTC. Protein: CSARGSSGTTYEQYF.